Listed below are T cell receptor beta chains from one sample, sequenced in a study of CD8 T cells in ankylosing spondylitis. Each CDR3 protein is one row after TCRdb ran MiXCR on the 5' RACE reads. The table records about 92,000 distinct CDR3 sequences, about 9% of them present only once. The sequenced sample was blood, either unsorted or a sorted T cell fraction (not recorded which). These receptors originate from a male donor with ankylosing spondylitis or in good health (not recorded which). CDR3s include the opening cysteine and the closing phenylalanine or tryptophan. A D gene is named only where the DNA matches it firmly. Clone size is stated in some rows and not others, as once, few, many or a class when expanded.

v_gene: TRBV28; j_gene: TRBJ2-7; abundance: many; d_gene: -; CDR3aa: CASEGRSYEQYF; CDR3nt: TGTGCCAGCGAAGGACGGTCCTACGAGCAGTACTTC
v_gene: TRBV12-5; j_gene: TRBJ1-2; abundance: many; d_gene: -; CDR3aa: CASGTQTDYGYTF; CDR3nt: TGTGCTAGTGGTACCCAGACAGACTATGGCTACACCTTC
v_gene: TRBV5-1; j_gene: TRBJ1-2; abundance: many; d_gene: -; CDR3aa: CASSLALTGYTF; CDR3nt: TGCGCCAGCAGCTTGGCTTTAACTGGCTACACCTTC
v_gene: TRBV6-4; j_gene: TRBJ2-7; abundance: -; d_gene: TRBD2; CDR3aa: CASSRSSGGFYEQYF; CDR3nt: TGTGCCAGCAGTCGTTCTAGCGGGGGGTTCTACGAGCAGTACTTC
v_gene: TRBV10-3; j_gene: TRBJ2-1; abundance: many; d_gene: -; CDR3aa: CAISQGRNEQFF; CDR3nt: TGTGCCATCAGTCAGGGGCGGAATGAGCAGTTCTTC
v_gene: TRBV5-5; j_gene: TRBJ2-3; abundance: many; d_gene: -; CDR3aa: CASSLESTDTQYF; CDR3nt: TGTGCCAGCAGCCTAGAGAGCACAGATACGCAGTATTTT
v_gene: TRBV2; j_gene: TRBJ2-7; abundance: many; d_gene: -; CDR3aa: CASSDRTEAYEQYF; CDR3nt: TGTGCCAGCAGTGATCGGACAGAAGCCTACGAGCAGTACTTC
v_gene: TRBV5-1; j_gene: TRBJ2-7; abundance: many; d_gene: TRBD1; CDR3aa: CASSLVPGQGWSEQYF; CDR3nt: TGCGCCAGCAGCTTGGTCCCGGGACAGGGGTGGAGCGAGCAGTACTTC
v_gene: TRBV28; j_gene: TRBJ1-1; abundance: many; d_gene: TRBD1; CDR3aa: CASTGQGATEAFF; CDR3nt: TGTGCCAGCACTGGACAGGGGGCCACTGAAGCTTTCTTT
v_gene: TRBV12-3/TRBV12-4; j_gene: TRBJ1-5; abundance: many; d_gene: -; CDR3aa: CASSLLEGQPQHF; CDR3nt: TGTGCCAGCAGTTTATTAGAGGGTCAGCCCCAGCATTTT
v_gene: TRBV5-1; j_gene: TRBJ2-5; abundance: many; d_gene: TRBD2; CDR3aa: CASSTSGGDGETQYF; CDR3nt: TGCGCCAGCAGCACAAGCGGGGGGGATGGAGAGACCCAGTACTTC
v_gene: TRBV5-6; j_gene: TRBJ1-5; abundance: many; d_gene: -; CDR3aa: CASSLRGGGNQPQHF; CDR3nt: TGTGCCAGCAGCTTGCGAGGGGGAGGCAATCAGCCCCAGCATTTT
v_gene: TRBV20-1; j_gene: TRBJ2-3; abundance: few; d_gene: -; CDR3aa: CSARPRTGRTDTQYF; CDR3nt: TGCAGTGCTAGGCCCCGCACAGGGCGCACAGATACGCAGTATTTT
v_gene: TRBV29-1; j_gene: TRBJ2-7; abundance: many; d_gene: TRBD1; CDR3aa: CSVEVPFKDRGRYEQYF; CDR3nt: TGCAGCGTTGAAGTACCCTTCAAGGACAGGGGAAGGTACGAGCAGTACTTC
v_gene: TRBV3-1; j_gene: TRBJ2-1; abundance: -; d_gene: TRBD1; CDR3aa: CASRQSGTGGSPILYNEQFF; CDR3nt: TGTGCCAGCAGGCAAAGCGGGACAGGGGGATCCCCAATACTCTACAATGAGCAGTTCTTC
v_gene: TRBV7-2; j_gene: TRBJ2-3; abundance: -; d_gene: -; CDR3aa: CASSPLGADTQYF; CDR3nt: TGTGCCAGCAGCCCGTTGGGCGCAGATACGCAGTATTTT
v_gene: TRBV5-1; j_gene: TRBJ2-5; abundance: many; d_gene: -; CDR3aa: CASSLAGFQETQYF; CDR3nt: TGCGCCAGCAGCTTGGCGGGGTTCCAAGAGACCCAGTACTTC
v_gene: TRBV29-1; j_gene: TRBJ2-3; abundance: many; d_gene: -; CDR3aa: CSVETGVMEDTQYF; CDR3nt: TGCAGCGTTGAAACGGGGGTAATGGAAGATACGCAGTATTTT
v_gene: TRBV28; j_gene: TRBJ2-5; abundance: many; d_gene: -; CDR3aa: CASSGRRPQETQYF; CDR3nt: TGTGCCAGCAGTGGGCGACGGCCGCAAGAGACCCAGTACTTC
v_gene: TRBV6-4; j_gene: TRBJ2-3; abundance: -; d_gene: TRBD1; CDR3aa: CASSDPLTGGPTYF; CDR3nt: TGTGCCAGCAGTGACCCCTTAACAGGGGGGCCTACGTATTTT
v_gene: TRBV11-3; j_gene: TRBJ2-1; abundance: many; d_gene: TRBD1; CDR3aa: CASSPGGYNEQFF; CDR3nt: TGTGCCAGCAGCCCAGGGGGCTACAATGAGCAGTTCTTC
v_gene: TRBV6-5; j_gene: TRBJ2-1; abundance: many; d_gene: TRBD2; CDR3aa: CASSYVYRGGLNEQFF; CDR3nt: TGTGCCAGCAGTTACGTATATCGGGGGGGCCTGAATGAGCAGTTCTTC
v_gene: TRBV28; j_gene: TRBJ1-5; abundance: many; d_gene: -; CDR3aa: CASRKGGHQPQHF; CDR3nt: TGTGCCAGTAGGAAGGGGGGTCACCAGCCCCAGCATTTT
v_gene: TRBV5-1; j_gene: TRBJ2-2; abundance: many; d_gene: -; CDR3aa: CASSLSGSANTGELFF; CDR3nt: TGCGCCAGCAGCTTGTCGGGGAGCGCGAACACCGGGGAGCTGTTTTTT
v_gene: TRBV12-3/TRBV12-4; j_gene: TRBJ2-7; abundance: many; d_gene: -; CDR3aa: CASSRVAYEQYF; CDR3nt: TGTGCCAGCAGTCGGGTAGCCTACGAGCAGTACTTC
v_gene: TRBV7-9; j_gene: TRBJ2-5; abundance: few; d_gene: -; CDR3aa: CASSLSGAVGETQYF; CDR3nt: TGTGCCAGCAGCTTATCAGGGGCCGTTGGGGAGACCCAGTACTTC
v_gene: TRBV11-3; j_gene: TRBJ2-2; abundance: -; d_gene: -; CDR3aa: CASSIGGPSTGELFF; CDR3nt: TGTGCCAGCAGCATCGGGGGACCCAGCACCGGGGAGCTGTTTTTT
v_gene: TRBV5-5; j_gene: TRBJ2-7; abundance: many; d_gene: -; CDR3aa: CASSLSQANPYEQYF; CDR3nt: TGTGCCAGCAGCTTGAGTCAGGCGAACCCCTACGAGCAGTACTTC
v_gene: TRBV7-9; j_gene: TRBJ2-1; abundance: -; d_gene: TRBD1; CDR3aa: CASSLTGTGHNEQFF; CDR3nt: TGTGCCAGCAGCTTAACCGGGACAGGCCACAATGAGCAGTTCTTC
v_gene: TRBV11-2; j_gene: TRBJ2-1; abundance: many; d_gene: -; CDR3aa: CASSLEWATYNEQFF; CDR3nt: TGTGCCAGCAGCTTAGAGTGGGCGACATACAATGAGCAGTTCTTC
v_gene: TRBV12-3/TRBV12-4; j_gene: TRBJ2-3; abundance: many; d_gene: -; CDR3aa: CASRSLAIPGTDTQYF; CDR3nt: TGTGCCAGCAGGTCACTAGCAATTCCTGGCACAGATACGCAGTATTTT
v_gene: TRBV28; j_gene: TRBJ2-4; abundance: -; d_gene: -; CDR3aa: CASSPPGGGLAKNIQYF; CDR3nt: TGTGCCAGCAGCCCCCCGGGAGGGGGCCTAGCCAAAAACATTCAGTACTTC
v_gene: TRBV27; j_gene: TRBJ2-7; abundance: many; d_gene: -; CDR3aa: CASSRNRDNYEQYF; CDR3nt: TGTGCCAGCAGTCGTAACCGGGACAACTACGAGCAGTACTTC
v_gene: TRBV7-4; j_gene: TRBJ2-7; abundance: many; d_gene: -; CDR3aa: CASSLWGTPYEQYF; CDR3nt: TGTGCCAGCAGCTTATGGGGGACCCCCTACGAGCAGTACTTC
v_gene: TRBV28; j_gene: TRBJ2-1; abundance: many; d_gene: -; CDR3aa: CASRPTGGDEQFF; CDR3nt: TGTGCCAGCAGGCCTACAGGGGGGGATGAGCAGTTCTTC
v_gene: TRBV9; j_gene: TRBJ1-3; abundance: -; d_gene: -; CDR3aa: CASSLDWGSGNTIYF; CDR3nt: TGTGCCAGCAGTCTGGATTGGGGCTCTGGAAACACCATATATTTT
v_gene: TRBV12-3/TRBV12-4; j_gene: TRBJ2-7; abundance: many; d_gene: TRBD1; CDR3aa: CASSLWTGPNQYEQYF; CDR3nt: TGTGCCAGCAGTCTCTGGACAGGCCCGAACCAATACGAGCAGTACTTC
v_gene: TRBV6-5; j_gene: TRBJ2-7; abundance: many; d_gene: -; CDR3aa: CASSFSGPYEQYF; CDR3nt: TGTGCCAGCAGTTTTTCTGGCCCCTACGAGCAGTACTTC
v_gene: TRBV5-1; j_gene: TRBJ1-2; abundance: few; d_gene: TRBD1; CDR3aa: CASSLGQESYGYTF; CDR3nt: TGCGCCAGCAGCTTAGGACAGGAAAGCTATGGCTACACCTTC
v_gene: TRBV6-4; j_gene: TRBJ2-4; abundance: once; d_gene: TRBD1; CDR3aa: CTFCPGQGGGWGKNIQYF; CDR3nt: TGTACCTTCTGTCCGGGACAGGGCGGGGGATGGGGTAAAAACATTCAGTACTTC
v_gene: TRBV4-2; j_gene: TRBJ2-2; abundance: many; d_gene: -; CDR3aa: CASSSRVAGTGELFF; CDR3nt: TGTGCCAGCAGCTCCCGGGTTGCGGGGACCGGGGAGCTGTTTTTT
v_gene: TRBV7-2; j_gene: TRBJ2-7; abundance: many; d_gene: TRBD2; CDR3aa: CASSSPGSGGSYEQYF; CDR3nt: TGTGCCAGCAGCTCCCCAGGCAGCGGGGGCTCCTACGAGCAGTACTTC
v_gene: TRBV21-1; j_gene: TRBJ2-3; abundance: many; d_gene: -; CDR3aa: CASSKAMTASGGGDTQYF; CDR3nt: TGTGCCAGCAGCAAAGCGATGACGGCTAGCGGGGGTGGAGATACGCAGTATTTT
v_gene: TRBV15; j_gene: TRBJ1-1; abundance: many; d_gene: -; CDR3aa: CATSRDQRVGAEAFF; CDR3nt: TGTGCCACCAGCAGAGATCAGAGAGTTGGCGCTGAAGCTTTCTTT
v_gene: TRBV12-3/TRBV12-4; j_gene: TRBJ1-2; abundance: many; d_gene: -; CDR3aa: CASSLGSGDGYGYTF; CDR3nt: TGTGCCAGCAGTTTAGGGTCAGGGGATGGCTATGGCTACACCTTC
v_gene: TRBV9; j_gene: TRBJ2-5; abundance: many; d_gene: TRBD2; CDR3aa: CASSVDGLAGQETQYF; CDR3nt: TGTGCCAGCAGCGTAGATGGGCTAGCGGGGCAAGAGACCCAGTACTTC
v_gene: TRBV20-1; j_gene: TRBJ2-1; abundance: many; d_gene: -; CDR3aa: CSAIPGLAYNEQFF; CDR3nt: TGCAGTGCTATACCGGGATTAGCGTACAATGAGCAGTTCTTC
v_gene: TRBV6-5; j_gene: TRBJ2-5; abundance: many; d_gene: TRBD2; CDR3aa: CASSSPGLEETQYF; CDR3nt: TGTGCCAGCAGTTCCCCGGGACTAGAAGAGACCCAGTACTTC